The T cell receptor beta chain described here comes from a study of blood T cells in healthy people across ages. Extraction of total RNA produced a minimum of 5 micrograms from each sample. A J-beta primer mix and a sample-barcoded 5' primer were used in a second PCR of about 7 to 12 cycles. Every cDNA was tagged by a template-switch adaptor with 12 random nucleotides. One entry per CDR3 protein results from TCRdb running MiXCR on the 5' RACE reads. The sample holds some 730,000 distinct CDR3 sequences, about 20% seen once. Findings of the study overall: Diversity of TCR beta correlated strongly with naive T cell percentage. Higher diversity, along with more naive CD4+ cells, distinguished long-lived donors from aged donors.

Between the trimmed V and J ends, which lost 0 bases and 4 bases, there was a span of 13 bases. Germline-derived CDR1 and CDR2 are SGHDT and YYEEEE. This CDR3 spans 15 amino acids. This clonotype showed up just a few times. Antigen unknown. This sequence was found in a man in his 70s in good health. The sequenced sample was blood. V usage is TRBV5-6 and J usage is TRBJ1-2, with unresolved D. CDR3 in amino acids: CASSLAGIETYGYTF. The CDR3 nucleotides read TGTGCCAGCAGCTTGGCTGGGATCGAGACCTATGGCTACACCTTC.